Detailed here is one T cell receptor (beta chain). CDR3 length: 15 amino acids. The V segment lost 1 base and the J segment 5 bases; nucleotides outside the gene matches: 6. Per the germline V gene, CDR1 is SEHNR and CDR2 is FQNEAQ (reference sequence). This sample was taken from a study of blood T cell repertoires in COVID-19. Overall study: In each case, the material was cDNA or gDNA derived from T cells, B-cell-depleted T cells, or PBMCs.

Original methodology: Nucleated cell counts were estimated from reference gene primer amplification. TCRdb keeps only in-frame clones here, not all; method: immunoSEQ multiplex PCR. V, J and clone size reflect that table, while D and trimming were determined from the DNA. The sample holds 250,000 to 350,000 clones, 80% to 95% seen once. Recovered Cohort 3 donors showed two negative PCRs, clearance, or symptom resolution. The sample comprised PBMCs or T cells enriched from blood (not recorded which). The genes are TRBV7-9 and TRBJ1-1; TRBD1 agrees at 8 bases. The TCR was taken from a woman in her 30s who had recovered from COVID-19. For the CDR3, the DNA is TGTGCCAGCAGCTTAGATCAGGGGGCGCGGACTGAAGCTTTCTTT. It specifies CASSLDQGARTEAFF.